Listed below are T cell receptor beta chains from one sample, sequenced in a study of CD8+CD57+ T cells in acquired aplastic anemia. MiXCR was run by TCRdb on the reads, yielding one entry per CDR3 protein. The sample records some 200,000 distinct CDR3 sequences, roughly 55% being singletons. Sequenced input: sorted CD4+, CD8+, or CD8+CD57+ T cells (not recorded which) from PBMCs. The receptor source for this set is a human donor in good health. CDR3s include the opening cysteine and the closing phenylalanine or tryptophan. Fields, in order: V gene, clone size, J gene, D gene, CDR3 protein, CDR3 DNA. The D gene is left open where the match is weak. Where a row states a size, it is once, few, many or the class of an expanded clone; other rows omit it.

V: TRBV5-1
size: -
J: TRBJ1-5
D: -
CDR3: CASSYTGPRQPQHF
DNA: TGCGCCAGCAGCTACACAGGGCCGCGACAGCCCCAGCATTTT

V: TRBV18
size: -
J: TRBJ1-1
D: -
CDR3: CASSPGIMNTEAFF
DNA: TGTGCCAGCTCACCGGGGATTATGAACACTGAAGCTTTCTTT

V: TRBV6-5
size: many
J: TRBJ2-1
D: -
CDR3: CASANSVQQFF
DNA: TGTGCCAGCGCCAATTCGGTTCAGCAGTTCTTC

V: TRBV12-3/TRBV12-4
size: -
J: TRBJ1-2
D: -
CDR3: CASSFVGTSGYTF
DNA: TGTGCCAGCAGTTTTGTCGGGACTAGCGGCTACACCTTC

V: TRBV20-1
size: few
J: TRBJ2-7
D: -
CDR3: CSARGGLYEQYF
DNA: TGCAGTGCTAGGGGGGGACTCTACGAGCAGTACTTC

V: TRBV20-1
size: -
J: TRBJ2-3
D: -
CDR3: CSARDLADTQYF
DNA: TGCAGTGCTAGAGATCTAGCGGATACGCAGTATTTT

V: TRBV20-1
size: -
J: TRBJ2-7
D: TRBD2
CDR3: CSAAGTSVSYEQYF
DNA: TGCAGTGCTGCCGGGACTAGCGTTTCCTACGAGCAGTACTTC

V: TRBV6-2/TRBV6-3
size: many
J: TRBJ2-7
D: TRBD2
CDR3: CASTPGLAGKSYYEQYF
DNA: TGTGCCAGCACCCCGGGACTAGCGGGAAAAAGTTACTACGAGCAGTACTTC

V: TRBV28
size: few
J: TRBJ2-3
D: TRBD2
CDR3: CASSLIGSGGDTQYF
DNA: TGTGCCAGCAGTTTAATAGGCAGCGGGGGAGATACGCAGTATTTT

V: TRBV6-6
size: once
J: TRBJ2-7
D: -
CDR3: CASSYSQSYEPYF
DNA: TGTGCCAGCAGTTACAGCCAGAGCTACGAGCCGTACTTC

V: TRBV25-1
size: -
J: TRBJ1-2
D: TRBD1
CDR3: CASSNEGDRGGPNYGYTF
DNA: TGTGCCAGCAGCAACGAAGGGGACAGGGGAGGCCCCAACTATGGCTACACCTTC

V: TRBV7-9
size: many
J: TRBJ1-1
D: -
CDR3: CASSLGMNTEAFF
DNA: TGTGCCAGCAGTTTAGGGATGAACACTGAAGCTTTCTTT

V: TRBV2
size: -
J: TRBJ2-7
D: -
CDR3: CASSPEYEQYF
DNA: TGTGCCAGCAGCCCCGAGTACGAGCAGTACTTC

V: TRBV5-1
size: -
J: TRBJ1-5
D: TRBD1
CDR3: CASSIGQGPEHF
DNA: TGCGCCAGCAGCATTGGACAGGGGCCCGAGCATTTT

V: TRBV6-2/TRBV6-3
size: -
J: TRBJ1-5
D: -
CDR3: CASTLGSRAGNQPQHF
DNA: TGTGCCAGCACCCTCGGATCACGGGCAGGCAATCAGCCCCAGCATTTT

V: TRBV2
size: once
J: TRBJ2-5
D: -
CDR3: CASSVGGGLGETQYF
DNA: TGTGCCAGCAGTGTGGGGGGCGGCTTAGGGGAGACCCAGTACTTC

V: TRBV4-1
size: many
J: TRBJ2-1
D: TRBD2
CDR3: CASSRPGLAGEYNEQFF
DNA: TGCGCCAGCAGCCGGCCGGGACTAGCGGGAGAGTACAATGAGCAGTTCTTC

V: TRBV2
size: -
J: TRBJ2-3
D: -
CDR3: CASRKDSSTDTQYF
DNA: TGTGCCAGCAGGAAGGACAGTAGCACAGATACGCAGTATTTT

V: TRBV7-4
size: -
J: TRBJ1-5
D: -
CDR3: CASSQGSDGNQPQHF
DNA: TGTGCCAGCAGCCAAGGTAGTGACGGCAATCAGCCCCAGCATTTT

V: TRBV2
size: -
J: TRBJ2-7
D: TRBD2
CDR3: CASPTRGGEQYF
DNA: TGTGCCAGCCCTACGCGCGGGGGCGAGCAGTACTTC

V: TRBV2
size: -
J: TRBJ2-5
D: -
CDR3: CASSVEKSTQYF
DNA: TGTGCCAGCAGCGTCGAGAAAAGTACCCAGTACTTC

V: TRBV7-9
size: -
J: TRBJ2-7
D: -
CDR3: CASTSNGRVLGEQYF
DNA: TGTGCCAGCACCTCAAACGGCAGGGTGCTTGGGGAGCAGTACTTC

V: TRBV10-3
size: -
J: TRBJ1-3
D: -
CDR3: CAISDGSSGNTIYF
DNA: TGTGCCATCAGTGATGGGAGCTCTGGAAACACCATATATTTT

V: TRBV9
size: -
J: TRBJ2-7
D: TRBD2
CDR3: CASSLAGAGEQYF
DNA: TGTGCCAGCAGCTTAGCGGGAGCGGGCGAGCAGTACTTC

V: TRBV24-1
size: -
J: TRBJ1-2
D: -
CDR3: CATRAQGIGGYTF
DNA: TGTGCCACCAGAGCCCAGGGAATAGGTGGCTACACCTTC

V: TRBV10-3
size: -
J: TRBJ1-4
D: -
CDR3: CAISGHGTTNEELFF
DNA: TGTGCCATCAGTGGGCACGGGACAACTAATGAAGAACTGTTTTTT

V: TRBV7-9
size: -
J: TRBJ1-1
D: -
CDR3: CASTQGSYTEAFF
DNA: TGTGCCAGCACCCAGGGTAGCTACACTGAAGCTTTCTTT

V: TRBV7-2
size: -
J: TRBJ2-1
D: -
CDR3: CASSLDWVSNEQFF
DNA: TGTGCCAGCAGCCTCGACTGGGTGAGCAATGAGCAGTTCTTC

V: TRBV7-2
size: -
J: TRBJ2-3
D: -
CDR3: CASRVAPDTQYF
DNA: TGTGCCAGCAGGGTAGCGCCCGATACGCAGTATTTT